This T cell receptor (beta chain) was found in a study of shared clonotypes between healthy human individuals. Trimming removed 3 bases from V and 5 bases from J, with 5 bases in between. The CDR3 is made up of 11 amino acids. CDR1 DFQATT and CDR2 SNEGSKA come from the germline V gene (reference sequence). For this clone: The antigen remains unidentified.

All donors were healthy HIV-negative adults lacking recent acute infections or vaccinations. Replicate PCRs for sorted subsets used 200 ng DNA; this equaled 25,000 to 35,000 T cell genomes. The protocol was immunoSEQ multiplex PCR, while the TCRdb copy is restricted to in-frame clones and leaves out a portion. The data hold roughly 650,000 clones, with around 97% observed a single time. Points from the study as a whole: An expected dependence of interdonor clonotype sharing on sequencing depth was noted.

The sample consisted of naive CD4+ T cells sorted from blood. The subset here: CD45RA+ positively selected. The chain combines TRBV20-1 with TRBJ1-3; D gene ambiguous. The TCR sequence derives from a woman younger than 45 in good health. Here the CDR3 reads CSASGRNTIYF. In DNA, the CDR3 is TGCAGTGCTAGCGGGAGAAACACCATATATTTT.